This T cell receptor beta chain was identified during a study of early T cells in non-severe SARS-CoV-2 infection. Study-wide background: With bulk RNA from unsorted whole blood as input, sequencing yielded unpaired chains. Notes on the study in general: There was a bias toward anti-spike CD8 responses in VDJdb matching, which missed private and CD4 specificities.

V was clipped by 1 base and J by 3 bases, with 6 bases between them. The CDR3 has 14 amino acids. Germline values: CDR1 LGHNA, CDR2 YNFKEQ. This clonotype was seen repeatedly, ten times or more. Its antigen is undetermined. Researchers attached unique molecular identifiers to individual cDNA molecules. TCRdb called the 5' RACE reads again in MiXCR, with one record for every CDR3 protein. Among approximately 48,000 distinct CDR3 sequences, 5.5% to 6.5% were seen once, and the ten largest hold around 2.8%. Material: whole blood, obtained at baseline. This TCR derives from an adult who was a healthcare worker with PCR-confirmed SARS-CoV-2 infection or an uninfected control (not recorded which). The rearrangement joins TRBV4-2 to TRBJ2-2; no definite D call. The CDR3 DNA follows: TGTGCCAGCAGCCAAGCCCTGGACACCGGGGAGCTGTTTTTT. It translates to CASSQALDTGELFF.